These T cell receptor beta chains were read from a single sample in a study of CD8 T cells in Susac syndrome. TCRdb analysed the immunoSEQ multiplex PCR reads with MiXCR anew, one entry per CDR3 protein. The profile shows about 73,000 distinct CDR3 sequences, approximately 94% of them singletons. The material sequenced was CD8+ T cells from PBMCs. These receptors were obtained from a human donor with multiple sclerosis. The CDR3 runs from the conserved cysteine through the conserved F or W. A D gene is named only where the DNA matches it firmly. The size entry is marked missing in some rows and otherwise reads once, few, many or a size class.

v_call: TRBV7-2; clone_size: once; d_call: TRBD1; j_call: TRBJ1-1; cdr3_nt: TGTGCCAGCAGCTTAGCGATGACGGGACAGGGGAAGAACACTGAAGCTTTCTTT; cdr3_aa: CASSLAMTGQGKNTEAFF
v_call: TRBV19; clone_size: .; d_call: .; j_call: TRBJ1-1; cdr3_nt: TGTGCCAGTACCGTCGGGTACACTGAAGCTTTCTTT; cdr3_aa: CASTVGYTEAFF
v_call: TRBV15; clone_size: once; d_call: TRBD2; j_call: TRBJ2-7; cdr3_nt: TGTGCCACCAGCAGAGATAGCGGGGCCCACGAGCAGTACTTC; cdr3_aa: CATSRDSGAHEQYF
v_call: TRBV6-5; clone_size: .; d_call: TRBD1; j_call: TRBJ1-2; cdr3_nt: TGTGCCGGGCTCTCTTTGACAGGGGGTGGCTATGGCTACACCTTC; cdr3_aa: CAGLSLTGGGYGYTF
v_call: TRBV11-2; clone_size: .; d_call: .; j_call: TRBJ1-1; cdr3_nt: TGTGCCAGCAGCTATTCCATGAACACTGAAGCTTTCTTT; cdr3_aa: CASSYSMNTEAFF
v_call: TRBV6-2/TRBV6-3; clone_size: .; d_call: TRBD2; j_call: TRBJ2-7; cdr3_nt: TGTGCCAGCAGTTACTCACTAGCGGGGACCTACGAGCAGTACTTC; cdr3_aa: CASSYSLAGTYEQYF
v_call: TRBV5-1; clone_size: .; d_call: .; j_call: TRBJ2-1; cdr3_nt: TGCGCCAGCAGCTTGCAAGGCCCCTTAGGCAATGAGCAGTTCTTC; cdr3_aa: CASSLQGPLGNEQFF
v_call: TRBV27; clone_size: .; d_call: .; j_call: TRBJ1-2; cdr3_nt: TGTGCCAGCAGTTTATCGACAGTAGGTGGCTACACCTTC; cdr3_aa: CASSLSTVGGYTF
v_call: TRBV6-1; clone_size: .; d_call: .; j_call: TRBJ1-1; cdr3_nt: TGTGCCAGCAGCCCAGGGGCAATGAACACTGAAGCTTTCTTT; cdr3_aa: CASSPGAMNTEAFF
v_call: TRBV29-1; clone_size: .; d_call: TRBD2; j_call: TRBJ2-1; cdr3_nt: TGCAGCGTTTCCGGGACTAGCGGGAGCGATGAGCAGTTCTTC; cdr3_aa: CSVSGTSGSDEQFF
v_call: TRBV29-1; clone_size: .; d_call: TRBD1; j_call: TRBJ2-7; cdr3_nt: TGCAGCGTGGCGGGGACAGGAGGCGAGCAGTACTTC; cdr3_aa: CSVAGTGGEQYF
v_call: TRBV12-3/TRBV12-4; clone_size: .; d_call: .; j_call: TRBJ1-1; cdr3_nt: TGTGCCAGCAGTTTAGAGAACAGATTTTCTTTCTTT; cdr3_aa: CASSLENRFSFF
v_call: TRBV4-1; clone_size: .; d_call: TRBD1; j_call: TRBJ1-2; cdr3_nt: TGCGCCAGCAGCCTTGGTGCCCGGGACAGTTCATCCCTTAACTATGGCTACACCTTC; cdr3_aa: CASSLGARDSSSLNYGYTF
v_call: TRBV7-9; clone_size: .; d_call: TRBD1; j_call: TRBJ1-1; cdr3_nt: TGTGCCAGCAGCTCGGGACAGCACACTGAAGCTTTCTTT; cdr3_aa: CASSSGQHTEAFF
v_call: TRBV19; clone_size: .; d_call: .; j_call: TRBJ2-1; cdr3_nt: TGTGCCAGTAGTATAGTTCAGGGAAATGAGCAGTTCTTC; cdr3_aa: CASSIVQGNEQFF
v_call: TRBV14; clone_size: .; d_call: TRBD2; j_call: TRBJ2-1; cdr3_nt: TGTGCCAGCAGCCGGTTAGCGGGAGGTTACAATGAGCAGTTCTTC; cdr3_aa: CASSRLAGGYNEQFF
v_call: TRBV7-2; clone_size: once; d_call: .; j_call: TRBJ2-1; cdr3_nt: TGTGCCAGCAGCGCTCCAACGCGAGGGGGAAATTGGAATGAGCAGTTCTTC; cdr3_aa: CASSAPTRGGNWNEQFF
v_call: TRBV25-1; clone_size: .; d_call: .; j_call: TRBJ2-5; cdr3_nt: TGTGCCAGCTCGACATCGTACCAAGAGACCCAGTACTTC; cdr3_aa: CASSTSYQETQYF
v_call: TRBV20-1; clone_size: .; d_call: TRBD2; j_call: TRBJ2-7; cdr3_nt: TGCAGTGCTACTAGCGGGAGAACCTACGAGCAGTACTTC; cdr3_aa: CSATSGRTYEQYF
v_call: TRBV28; clone_size: .; d_call: .; j_call: TRBJ2-7; cdr3_nt: TGTGCCAGCAGTGATCGTTCCGACTACGAGCAGTACTTC; cdr3_aa: CASSDRSDYEQYF
v_call: TRBV19; clone_size: .; d_call: .; j_call: TRBJ2-1; cdr3_nt: TGTGCCAGTAGTCGTACATCGAGCTCCTACAATGAGCAGTTCTTC; cdr3_aa: CASSRTSSSYNEQFF
v_call: TRBV12-3/TRBV12-4; clone_size: .; d_call: .; j_call: TRBJ2-5; cdr3_nt: TGTGCCAGCAGTTTAACCCAAGAGACCCAGTACTTC; cdr3_aa: CASSLTQETQYF
v_call: TRBV6-1; clone_size: few; d_call: .; j_call: TRBJ2-7; cdr3_nt: TGTGCCAGCATCGCGGGCTACGAGCAGTACTTC; cdr3_aa: CASIAGYEQYF
v_call: TRBV4-1; clone_size: .; d_call: .; j_call: TRBJ2-1; cdr3_nt: TGCGCCAGCAGCCAAGAAGGAAACAATGAGCAGTTCTTC; cdr3_aa: CASSQEGNNEQFF
v_call: TRBV10-1; clone_size: .; d_call: .; j_call: TRBJ1-5; cdr3_nt: TGCGCCAGCAGTGAGTCCGGGAGCAATCAGCCCCAGCATTTT; cdr3_aa: CASSESGSNQPQHF
v_call: TRBV4-3; clone_size: .; d_call: .; j_call: TRBJ1-4; cdr3_nt: TGCGCCAGCAGCCAAGATCAGGGACTAATTGAAAAACTGTTTTTT; cdr3_aa: CASSQDQGLIEKLFF
v_call: TRBV6-1; clone_size: .; d_call: .; j_call: TRBJ1-5; cdr3_nt: TGTGCCAGTTGGACCGTTTTAAGCAATCAGCCCCAGCATTTT; cdr3_aa: CASWTVLSNQPQHF
v_call: TRBV9; clone_size: .; d_call: TRBD2; j_call: TRBJ2-5; cdr3_nt: TGTGCCAGCAGCGTAGATAGCGGGGGAGTAGAGACCCAGTACTTC; cdr3_aa: CASSVDSGGVETQYF
v_call: TRBV10-3; clone_size: .; d_call: .; j_call: TRBJ2-1; cdr3_nt: TGTGCCATCAGTGATGGAGACCGCAAGCAGTTCTTC; cdr3_aa: CAISDGDRKQFF
v_call: TRBV4-3; clone_size: once; d_call: TRBD1; j_call: TRBJ2-1; cdr3_nt: TGCGCCAGCAGACAGTGGGACAGGGGGCTGAATGAGCAGTTCTTC; cdr3_aa: CASRQWDRGLNEQFF
v_call: TRBV7-9; clone_size: .; d_call: .; j_call: TRBJ1-6; cdr3_nt: TGTGCCAGCAGCTTAAACCAGGGGTATAATTCACCCCTCCACTTT; cdr3_aa: CASSLNQGYNSPLHF
v_call: TRBV6-1; clone_size: .; d_call: TRBD1; j_call: TRBJ1-1; cdr3_nt: TGTGCCAGCAGTCTACAGGGGTCTGAAGCTTTCTTT; cdr3_aa: CASSLQGSEAFF
v_call: TRBV4-3; clone_size: .; d_call: .; j_call: TRBJ2-2; cdr3_nt: TGCGCCAGCAGCCAAGATCGGGCAGGATTGAACACCGGGGAGCTGTTTTTT; cdr3_aa: CASSQDRAGLNTGELFF
v_call: TRBV24-1; clone_size: .; d_call: .; j_call: TRBJ2-2; cdr3_nt: TGTGCCACCTCCACCCGAGGGGCGGACACCGGGGAGCTGTTTTTT; cdr3_aa: CATSTRGADTGELFF
v_call: TRBV7-8; clone_size: .; d_call: TRBD2; j_call: TRBJ2-7; cdr3_nt: TGTGCCAGCAGCTTAGGACTAGCGGGAGTCGACGAGCAGTACTTC; cdr3_aa: CASSLGLAGVDEQYF
v_call: TRBV6-6; clone_size: .; d_call: TRBD1; j_call: TRBJ2-1; cdr3_nt: TGTGCCAGCAGTTACTTCGGGACAGGGGATAAGAATGAGCAGTTCTTC; cdr3_aa: CASSYFGTGDKNEQFF
v_call: TRBV29-1; clone_size: .; d_call: .; j_call: TRBJ1-2; cdr3_nt: TGCAGCGGTATTGCCCGGGGTAACTATGGCTACACCTTC; cdr3_aa: CSGIARGNYGYTF